A selection of T cell receptor beta chains follows, all from one sample in a study of T cells in Graves' hyperthyroidism and ophthalmopathy. From the multiplex PCR reads, TCRdb called clonotypes with MiXCR, one entry per CDR3 protein. Of some 490,000 distinct CDR3 sequences in the sample, approximately 23% were seen once. Sequenced sample: blood. These receptors were collected from a woman between 65 and 79 years old with Graves' ophthalmopathy. CDR3s include the opening cysteine and the closing phenylalanine or tryptophan. The D gene is left open where the match is weak. For some rows the clone size is stated as once, few or many, or as a class when expanded; others skip it.

v_call: TRBV20-1; d_call: TRBD2; clone_size: -; j_call: TRBJ2-7; cdr3_nt: TGCAGTGCCGATAGCGGGGCCACCTACGAGCAGTACTTC; cdr3_aa: CSADSGATYEQYF
v_call: TRBV5-1; d_call: -; clone_size: -; j_call: TRBJ1-1; cdr3_nt: TGCGCCAGCAGCCCGGGCGCCCGGGGCACTGAAGCTTTCTTT; cdr3_aa: CASSPGARGTEAFF
v_call: TRBV14; d_call: TRBD2; clone_size: many; j_call: TRBJ2-3; cdr3_nt: TGTGCCAGCAGCCAAGTCCGGGGGGTATCCACAGATACGCAGTATTTT; cdr3_aa: CASSQVRGVSTDTQYF
v_call: TRBV6-2/TRBV6-3; d_call: TRBD2; clone_size: few; j_call: TRBJ2-5; cdr3_nt: TGTGCCAGCAGTTACGGGGCTAGCGGGTATAGAGAGACCCAGTACTTC; cdr3_aa: CASSYGASGYRETQYF
v_call: TRBV28; d_call: TRBD2; clone_size: many; j_call: TRBJ2-7; cdr3_nt: TGTGCCAGCAGGCCGCTAGCGGACCGCTCCTACGAGCAGTACTTC; cdr3_aa: CASRPLADRSYEQYF
v_call: TRBV5-8; d_call: -; clone_size: -; j_call: TRBJ2-5; cdr3_nt: TGTGCCAGCAGCCGCTTCACTAGGAGGGGGGAGACCCAGTACTTC; cdr3_aa: CASSRFTRRGETQYF
v_call: TRBV24-1; d_call: -; clone_size: few; j_call: TRBJ2-3; cdr3_nt: TGTGCCACCAGTGATGTGCCTCCCTCCCCCCCAGATACGCAGTATTTT; cdr3_aa: CATSDVPPSPPDTQYF
v_call: TRBV30; d_call: -; clone_size: once; j_call: TRBJ2-7; cdr3_nt: TGTGCCTGGGGTGGGGGGAGCCTCTTATACGAGCAGTACTTC; cdr3_aa: CAWGGGSLLYEQYF
v_call: TRBV6-5; d_call: -; clone_size: -; j_call: TRBJ1-5; cdr3_nt: TGTGCCAGCAGTTTTTCGGAGGGTCAGCCCCAGCATTTT; cdr3_aa: CASSFSEGQPQHF
v_call: TRBV24-1; d_call: -; clone_size: -; j_call: TRBJ2-3; cdr3_nt: TGTGCCACCAGTGATTTAACCCACGGCACAGATGCGCAGTATTTT; cdr3_aa: CATSDLTHGTDAQYF
v_call: TRBV2; d_call: -; clone_size: many; j_call: TRBJ2-1; cdr3_nt: TGTGCCAGCAGTGTCTTATTGGGCTACAATGAGCAGTTCTTC; cdr3_aa: CASSVLLGYNEQFF
v_call: TRBV7-9; d_call: -; clone_size: -; j_call: TRBJ1-5; cdr3_nt: TGTGCCAGCAGCTTTGGTTCTGGAAGGAGCAATCAGCCCCAGCATTTT; cdr3_aa: CASSFGSGRSNQPQHF
v_call: TRBV6-1; d_call: -; clone_size: -; j_call: TRBJ1-1; cdr3_nt: TGTGCCAAAAGGACGGGGGGAGCTTTCTTT; cdr3_aa: CAKRTGGAFF
v_call: TRBV28; d_call: TRBD1; clone_size: -; j_call: TRBJ1-1; cdr3_nt: TGTGCCAGCAGTTTAGGGACAGGGAAGCCAGAAGCTTTCTTT; cdr3_aa: CASSLGTGKPEAFF
v_call: TRBV11-2; d_call: -; clone_size: many; j_call: TRBJ2-1; cdr3_nt: TGTGCCAGCAGCTTAGAACAGTTCAGTGAGCAGTTCTTC; cdr3_aa: CASSLEQFSEQFF
v_call: TRBV18; d_call: TRBD1; clone_size: few; j_call: TRBJ1-1; cdr3_nt: TGTGCCAGCTCACCGAGTGAGGGGGCGGTAGCTTTCTTT; cdr3_aa: CASSPSEGAVAFF
v_call: TRBV10-3; d_call: TRBD1; clone_size: many; j_call: TRBJ1-1; cdr3_nt: TGTGCCATCAGTGACCAAGGACGACAGGGCATTGAAGCTTTCTTT; cdr3_aa: CAISDQGRQGIEAFF
v_call: TRBV12-5; d_call: TRBD2; clone_size: few; j_call: TRBJ2-3; cdr3_nt: TGTGCTAGTGGCCAGATGCGGCTAGCGGGACAAAGAAGCACAGATACGCAGTATTTT; cdr3_aa: CASGQMRLAGQRSTDTQYF
v_call: TRBV11-2; d_call: TRBD2; clone_size: many; j_call: TRBJ2-1; cdr3_nt: TGTGCCAGCAGAACTAGCGGGAGAAAGTCCTACAATGAGCAGTTCTTC; cdr3_aa: CASRTSGRKSYNEQFF
v_call: TRBV5-1; d_call: -; clone_size: few; j_call: TRBJ1-1; cdr3_nt: TGCGCCAGCAGCTTGGATCCGCAGGGTGAAGCTTTCTTT; cdr3_aa: CASSLDPQGEAFF
v_call: TRBV7-2; d_call: TRBD2; clone_size: -; j_call: TRBJ2-6; cdr3_nt: TGTGCCAGCAGCCCTAGCGGGAGGTCTGGGGCCAACGTCCTGACTTTC; cdr3_aa: CASSPSGRSGANVLTF
v_call: TRBV20-1; d_call: -; clone_size: many; j_call: TRBJ2-3; cdr3_nt: TGCAGTGCCCGCAGCAGGGCAGATACGCAGTATTTT; cdr3_aa: CSARSRADTQYF
v_call: TRBV6-1; d_call: TRBD1; clone_size: -; j_call: TRBJ2-7; cdr3_nt: TGTGCCAGCAGTTCCCCGGGACAGGGTTCCTACGAGCAGTACTTC; cdr3_aa: CASSSPGQGSYEQYF
v_call: TRBV12-3/TRBV12-4; d_call: -; clone_size: many; j_call: TRBJ1-1; cdr3_nt: TGTGCCAGCAGTTGGGGCCCGAACACTGAAGCTTTCTTT; cdr3_aa: CASSWGPNTEAFF
v_call: TRBV9; d_call: TRBD2; clone_size: few; j_call: TRBJ2-5; cdr3_nt: TGTGCCAGCAGCGTGGGGACTAGCGGGAGTGAGACCCAGTACTTC; cdr3_aa: CASSVGTSGSETQYF
v_call: TRBV10-3; d_call: -; clone_size: -; j_call: TRBJ1-5; cdr3_nt: TGTGCCATCAGTGAGTCTTCCGCAGGGACGAGGAATCAGCCCCAGCATTTT; cdr3_aa: CAISESSAGTRNQPQHF
v_call: TRBV10-3; d_call: -; clone_size: -; j_call: TRBJ2-5; cdr3_nt: TGTGCCATCAAATCTAGCGACCAAGAGACCCAGTACTTC; cdr3_aa: CAIKSSDQETQYF
v_call: TRBV18; d_call: -; clone_size: -; j_call: TRBJ1-2; cdr3_nt: TGTGCCAGCTCACCGGGGGAGTCAGGCTATGGCTACACCTTC; cdr3_aa: CASSPGESGYGYTF
v_call: TRBV5-1; d_call: -; clone_size: many; j_call: TRBJ2-3; cdr3_nt: TGCGCCAGCAGCTTGAAGGGTGCAGATACGCAGTATTTT; cdr3_aa: CASSLKGADTQYF
v_call: TRBV27; d_call: TRBD2; clone_size: few; j_call: TRBJ2-2; cdr3_nt: TGTGCCAGCAGTTTATGGGGGGGAGGGACCGGGGAGCTGTTTTTT; cdr3_aa: CASSLWGGGTGELFF
v_call: TRBV11-2; d_call: -; clone_size: few; j_call: TRBJ1-2; cdr3_nt: TGTGCCAGCAGCTTAGAAGGTGATGGCTACACCTTC; cdr3_aa: CASSLEGDGYTF
v_call: TRBV28; d_call: TRBD2; clone_size: -; j_call: TRBJ2-5; cdr3_nt: TGTGCCAGCAGCTCACCGGGACTAGCGGCCGGAGGGGAGACCCAGTACTTC; cdr3_aa: CASSSPGLAAGGETQYF
v_call: TRBV28; d_call: -; clone_size: many; j_call: TRBJ2-7; cdr3_nt: TGTGCCAGCAGTTCCCAGGGTGTCTACGAGCAGTACTTC; cdr3_aa: CASSSQGVYEQYF
v_call: TRBV19; d_call: TRBD2; clone_size: -; j_call: TRBJ2-2; cdr3_nt: TGTGCCAGTAGATGGGGACTAACGAACACCGGGGAGCTGTTTTTT; cdr3_aa: CASRWGLTNTGELFF
v_call: TRBV12-3/TRBV12-4; d_call: -; clone_size: few; j_call: TRBJ2-2; cdr3_nt: TGTGCCAGCAGTTCGGGGCTCCTTGCCGGCACCGGGGAGCTGTTTTTT; cdr3_aa: CASSSGLLAGTGELFF
v_call: TRBV20-1; d_call: TRBD2; clone_size: -; j_call: TRBJ2-1; cdr3_nt: TGCAGTGCCGCGGGAGTCCCTTCCTACAATGAGCAGTTCTTC; cdr3_aa: CSAAGVPSYNEQFF
v_call: TRBV7-3; d_call: -; clone_size: many; j_call: TRBJ2-1; cdr3_nt: TGTGCCAGCAGCTTAGGAGGGGGCGCGGTCAATGAGCAGTTCTTC; cdr3_aa: CASSLGGGAVNEQFF
v_call: TRBV12-3/TRBV12-4; d_call: -; clone_size: many; j_call: TRBJ2-7; cdr3_nt: TGTGCCAGCAGTTTTAGGCAGGACCCCCCCTACGAGCAGTACTTC; cdr3_aa: CASSFRQDPPYEQYF
v_call: TRBV11-2; d_call: -; clone_size: many; j_call: TRBJ2-1; cdr3_nt: TGTGCCAGCAGCTTAGGGCTAGGAATAGAGCAGTTCTTC; cdr3_aa: CASSLGLGIEQFF
v_call: TRBV30; d_call: -; clone_size: -; j_call: TRBJ1-1; cdr3_nt: TGTGCCTGGAGTGTACGGTCCAGTTTTAATGTGAACACTGAAGCTTTCTTT; cdr3_aa: CAWSVRSSFNVNTEAFF
v_call: TRBV29-1; d_call: TRBD2; clone_size: -; j_call: TRBJ2-1; cdr3_nt: TGCAGCGCCTCGGGACTAGCGGGAAGCTCCTACAATGAGCAGTTCTTC; cdr3_aa: CSASGLAGSSYNEQFF
v_call: TRBV5-8; d_call: -; clone_size: -; j_call: TRBJ2-5; cdr3_nt: TGTGCCAGCAGCTCCGCCCTACAGGGGACTGGAGAGACCCAGTACTTC; cdr3_aa: CASSSALQGTGETQYF
v_call: TRBV6-1; d_call: -; clone_size: few; j_call: TRBJ1-1; cdr3_nt: TGTGCCAGCAGTGAAAACGGGGGCAGGTTGCGTTCTGAAGCTTTCTTT; cdr3_aa: CASSENGGRLRSEAFF
v_call: TRBV6-2/TRBV6-3; d_call: -; clone_size: -; j_call: TRBJ2-7; cdr3_nt: TGTGCCAGCAGTTACCCGATGGCGGAAGAGCAGTACTTC; cdr3_aa: CASSYPMAEEQYF
v_call: TRBV24-1; d_call: TRBD1; clone_size: few; j_call: TRBJ1-2; cdr3_nt: TGTGCCACCAGGGAAAATGCTCGACAGGGGATATATGGCTACACCTTC; cdr3_aa: CATRENARQGIYGYTF
v_call: TRBV7-9; d_call: TRBD2; clone_size: few; j_call: TRBJ2-1; cdr3_nt: TGTGCCAGCAGCCGCTGGCGGGAGGGCTCCTACAATGAGCAGTTCTTC; cdr3_aa: CASSRWREGSYNEQFF
v_call: TRBV12-5; d_call: TRBD2; clone_size: -; j_call: TRBJ2-1; cdr3_nt: TGTGCTAGTGGTCCCTCGCTAGCGGGAGGGGATAGCTCCTACAATGAGCAGTTCTTC; cdr3_aa: CASGPSLAGGDSSYNEQFF